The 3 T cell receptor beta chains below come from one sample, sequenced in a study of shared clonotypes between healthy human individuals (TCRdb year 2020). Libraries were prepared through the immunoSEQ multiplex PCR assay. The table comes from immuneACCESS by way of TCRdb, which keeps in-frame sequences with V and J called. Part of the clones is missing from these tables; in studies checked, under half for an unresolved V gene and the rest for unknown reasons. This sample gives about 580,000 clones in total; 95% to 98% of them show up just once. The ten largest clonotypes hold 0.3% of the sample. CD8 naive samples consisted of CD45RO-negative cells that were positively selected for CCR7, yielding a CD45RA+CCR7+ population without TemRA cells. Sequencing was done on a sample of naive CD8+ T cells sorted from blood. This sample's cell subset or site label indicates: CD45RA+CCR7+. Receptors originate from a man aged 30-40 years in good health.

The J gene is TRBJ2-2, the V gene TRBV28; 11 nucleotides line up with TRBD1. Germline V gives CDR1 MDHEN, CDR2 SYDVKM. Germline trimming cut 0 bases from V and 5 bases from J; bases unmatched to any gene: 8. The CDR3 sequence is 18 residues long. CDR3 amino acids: CASSLWMGQGDGTGELFF. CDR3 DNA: TGTGCCAGCAGTTTATGGATGGGACAGGGGGACGGTACCGGGGAGCTGTTTTTT.

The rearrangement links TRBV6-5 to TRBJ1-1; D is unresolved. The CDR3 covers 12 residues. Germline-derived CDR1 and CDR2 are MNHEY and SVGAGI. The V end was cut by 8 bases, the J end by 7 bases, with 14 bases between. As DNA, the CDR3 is TGTGCCAGCCTTGGTCCAGGTAGTGAAGCTTTCTTT. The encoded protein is CASLGPGSEAFF.

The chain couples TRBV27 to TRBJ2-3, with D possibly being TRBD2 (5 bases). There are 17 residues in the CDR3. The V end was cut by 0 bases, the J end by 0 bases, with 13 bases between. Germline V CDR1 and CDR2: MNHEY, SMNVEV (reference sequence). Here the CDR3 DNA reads TGTGCCAGCAGTTTATCGATTACTAGGGCTAGCACAGATACGCAGTATTTT. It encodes CASSLSITRASTDTQYF.